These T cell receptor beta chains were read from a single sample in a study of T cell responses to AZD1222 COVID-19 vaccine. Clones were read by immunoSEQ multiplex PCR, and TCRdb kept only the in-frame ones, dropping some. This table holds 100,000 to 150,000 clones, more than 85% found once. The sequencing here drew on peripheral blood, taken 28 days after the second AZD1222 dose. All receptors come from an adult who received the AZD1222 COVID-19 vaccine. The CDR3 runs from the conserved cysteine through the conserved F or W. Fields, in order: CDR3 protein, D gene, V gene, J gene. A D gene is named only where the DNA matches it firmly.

cdr3_aa: CATSDGGATEAFF
d_call: .
v_call: TRBV24-1
j_call: TRBJ1-1

cdr3_aa: CAISDLTQLYGYTF
d_call: .
v_call: TRBV10-3
j_call: TRBJ1-2

cdr3_aa: CASSPRSGVADTQYF
d_call: .
v_call: TRBV7-9
j_call: TRBJ2-3

cdr3_aa: CASATGLAGWGGNEQFF
d_call: TRBD2
v_call: TRBV12-5
j_call: TRBJ2-1

cdr3_aa: CSVAALGTRDIQYF
d_call: .
v_call: TRBV29-1
j_call: TRBJ2-4

cdr3_aa: CASSALAGGLGRTDTQYF
d_call: TRBD2
v_call: TRBV19
j_call: TRBJ2-3

cdr3_aa: CASSFQGATEAFF
d_call: TRBD1
v_call: TRBV5-1
j_call: TRBJ1-1

cdr3_aa: CASRTPYGSYNEQFF
d_call: .
v_call: TRBV2
j_call: TRBJ2-1

cdr3_aa: CASSPPNEKLFF
d_call: .
v_call: TRBV7-9
j_call: TRBJ1-4

cdr3_aa: CASSQEPGTSVYNEQFF
d_call: TRBD2
v_call: TRBV4-3
j_call: TRBJ2-1

cdr3_aa: CASSLTEGNTIYF
d_call: .
v_call: TRBV7-9
j_call: TRBJ1-3

cdr3_aa: CASSRSGVEDTQYF
d_call: .
v_call: TRBV6-5
j_call: TRBJ2-3

cdr3_aa: CASSPQDRTNQPQHF
d_call: .
v_call: TRBV18
j_call: TRBJ1-5

cdr3_aa: CASRRGGGDTQYF
d_call: .
v_call: TRBV25-1
j_call: TRBJ2-3

cdr3_aa: CASSAGTGSSPLHF
d_call: TRBD1
v_call: TRBV10-1
j_call: TRBJ1-6

cdr3_aa: CASSPQGPGTGVAFF
d_call: TRBD1
v_call: TRBV7-3
j_call: TRBJ1-1

cdr3_aa: CAWSPGGGNQPQHF
d_call: .
v_call: TRBV30
j_call: TRBJ1-5

cdr3_aa: CASSARPTNLNYGYTF
d_call: .
v_call: TRBV6-1
j_call: TRBJ1-2

cdr3_aa: CASSPQGQMNTEAFF
d_call: .
v_call: TRBV7-9
j_call: TRBJ1-1

cdr3_aa: CASSQGSATNEKLFF
d_call: .
v_call: TRBV19
j_call: TRBJ1-4

cdr3_aa: CASGRERADSGNTIYF
d_call: .
v_call: TRBV7-8
j_call: TRBJ1-3

cdr3_aa: CASSPQGRGYEQYF
d_call: .
v_call: TRBV3-1/TRBV3-2
j_call: TRBJ2-7

cdr3_aa: CASSQNIPKISNQPQHF
d_call: .
v_call: TRBV7-3
j_call: TRBJ1-5

cdr3_aa: CASSRGTGAPLNTGELFF
d_call: TRBD1
v_call: TRBV4-1
j_call: TRBJ2-2

cdr3_aa: CASSPWTGGSSPLHF
d_call: TRBD1
v_call: TRBV11-3
j_call: TRBJ1-6

cdr3_aa: CASSDRQGWDQPQHF
d_call: .
v_call: TRBV2
j_call: TRBJ1-5

cdr3_aa: CASRVAGLDTEAFF
d_call: .
v_call: TRBV2
j_call: TRBJ1-1

cdr3_aa: CASRNTGVRTEAFF
d_call: TRBD1
v_call: TRBV7-8
j_call: TRBJ1-1

cdr3_aa: CASVGMGNHQPQHF
d_call: .
v_call: TRBV2
j_call: TRBJ1-5

cdr3_aa: CASTPAEGADSPLHF
d_call: .
v_call: TRBV6-5
j_call: TRBJ1-6

cdr3_aa: CASSPRTSGNYNEQFF
d_call: TRBD2
v_call: TRBV5-8
j_call: TRBJ2-1

cdr3_aa: CASSGTGGYNEQFF
d_call: TRBD1
v_call: TRBV6-2/TRBV6-3
j_call: TRBJ2-1

cdr3_aa: CASSLAWATDSNQPQHF
d_call: .
v_call: TRBV7-9
j_call: TRBJ1-5

cdr3_aa: CASSPNLISGNTIYF
d_call: .
v_call: TRBV9
j_call: TRBJ1-3

cdr3_aa: CASSIDSVLNTQYF
d_call: .
v_call: TRBV7-2
j_call: TRBJ2-3

cdr3_aa: CASRALSEQYF
d_call: .
v_call: TRBV2
j_call: TRBJ2-7

cdr3_aa: CASSLYQGEEKLFF
d_call: .
v_call: TRBV7-2
j_call: TRBJ1-4

cdr3_aa: CASMSTTNNEQFF
d_call: .
v_call: TRBV19
j_call: TRBJ2-1

cdr3_aa: CASSPQGGTYNEQFF
d_call: .
v_call: TRBV5-1
j_call: TRBJ2-1

cdr3_aa: CASSLGPGQGENTGELFF
d_call: TRBD1
v_call: TRBV11-2
j_call: TRBJ2-2

cdr3_aa: CASSLFQGRKTEAFF
d_call: .
v_call: TRBV7-2
j_call: TRBJ1-1

cdr3_aa: CASSEGGQGDYGYTF
d_call: TRBD1
v_call: TRBV9
j_call: TRBJ1-2

cdr3_aa: CASSHPGQGPEKLFF
d_call: TRBD1
v_call: TRBV5-6
j_call: TRBJ1-4

cdr3_aa: CASSLGTGGHSPLHF
d_call: TRBD1
v_call: TRBV7-8
j_call: TRBJ1-6

cdr3_aa: CASRRANYGYTF
d_call: .
v_call: TRBV19
j_call: TRBJ1-2